The sequence of this T cell receptor (beta chain) was determined in a study of T cell repertoires in cytomegalovirus infection. Study-wide context: It can be stated that public TCR beta signatures indicated CMV infection as well as a matching HLA type. Study conclusions and caveats: CMV carriers having the relevant HLA were flagged by cumulative public TCR beta family frequency.

After removal of 0 bases from V and 4 bases from J, the junction contained 6 bases not matched to a gene. Germline loops: CDR1 DFQATT, CDR2 SNEGSKA (reference sequence). The CDR3 contains 17 residues. Ten or more counts support this clonotype. As yet, its antigen is unknown. MiXCR, run by TCRdb on the reads, gives a single entry per CDR3 protein. Here the sample spans roughly 320,000 distinct CDR3 sequences, roughly 9.3% being singletons. The chain joins TRBV20-1 to TRBJ2-2; 12 bases map to TRBD2. This receptor was obtained from a human donor in good health (CMV status not recorded). Some clones in this sample may be carry-over from other donors' samples. Sequencing was performed on PBMCs. The CDR3 loop reads CSARDPSGGALTGELFF. The CDR3 DNA is TGCAGTGCTAGAGACCCTAGCGGGGGGGCGCTCACCGGGGAGCTGTTTTTT.